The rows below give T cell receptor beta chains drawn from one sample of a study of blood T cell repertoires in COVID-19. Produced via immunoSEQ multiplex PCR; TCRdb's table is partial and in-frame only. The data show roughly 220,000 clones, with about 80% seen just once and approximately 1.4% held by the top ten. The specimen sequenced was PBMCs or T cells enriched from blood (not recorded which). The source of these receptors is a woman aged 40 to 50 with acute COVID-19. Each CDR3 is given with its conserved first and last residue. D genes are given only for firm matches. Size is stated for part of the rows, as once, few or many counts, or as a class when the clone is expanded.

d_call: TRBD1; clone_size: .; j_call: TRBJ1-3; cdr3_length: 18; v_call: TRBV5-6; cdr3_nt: TGTGCCAGCAGCTTGGCCGGAGGGGGCGCAAGCTCTGGAAACACCATATATTTT; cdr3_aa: CASSLAGGGASSGNTIYF
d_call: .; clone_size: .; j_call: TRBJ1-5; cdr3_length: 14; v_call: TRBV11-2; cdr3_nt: TGTGCCAGCAGCTCTCACAGGGTATGTCAGCCCCAGCATTTT; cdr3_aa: CASSSHRVCQPQHF
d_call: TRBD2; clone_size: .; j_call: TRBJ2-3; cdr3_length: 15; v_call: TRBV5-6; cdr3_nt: TGTGCCAGCAGCAGCACTAGCGGGGGAAGAGATACGCAGTATTTT; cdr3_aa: CASSSTSGGRDTQYF
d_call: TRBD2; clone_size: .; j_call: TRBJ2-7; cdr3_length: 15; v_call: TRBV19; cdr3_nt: TGTGCCAGTAGTACGGATAGCGGGAGATCCTACGAGCAGTACTTC; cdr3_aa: CASSTDSGRSYEQYF
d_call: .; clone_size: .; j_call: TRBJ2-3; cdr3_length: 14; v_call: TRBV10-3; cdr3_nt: TGTGCCATCAGTGACACGGAGAGCACAGATACGCAGTATTTT; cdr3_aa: CAISDTESTDTQYF
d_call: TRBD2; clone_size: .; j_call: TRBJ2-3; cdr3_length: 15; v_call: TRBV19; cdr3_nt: TGTGCCACATCCGGCCCCGCGGGGGGAACAGATACGCAGTATTTT; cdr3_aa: CATSGPAGGTDTQYF
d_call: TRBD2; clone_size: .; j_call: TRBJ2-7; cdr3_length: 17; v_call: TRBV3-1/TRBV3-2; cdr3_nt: TGTGCCAGCAGCCAAGATCGAGGGCTAGCGGGGTCCTACGAGCAGTACTTC; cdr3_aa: CASSQDRGLAGSYEQYF
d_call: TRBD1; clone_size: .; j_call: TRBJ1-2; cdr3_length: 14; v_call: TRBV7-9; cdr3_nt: TGTGCCAGCAGCGATACAGGGGGTGGCTATGGCTACACCTTC; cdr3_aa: CASSDTGGGYGYTF
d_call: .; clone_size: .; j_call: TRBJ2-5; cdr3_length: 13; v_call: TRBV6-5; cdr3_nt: TGTGCCAGCACCGGGACTTACGAAGAGACCCAGTACTTC; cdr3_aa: CASTGTYEETQYF
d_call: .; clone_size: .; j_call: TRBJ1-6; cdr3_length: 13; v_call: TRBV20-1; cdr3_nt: TGCAGTGCTAGTGGCGACAGGAATTCACCCCTCCACTTT; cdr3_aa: CSASGDRNSPLHF
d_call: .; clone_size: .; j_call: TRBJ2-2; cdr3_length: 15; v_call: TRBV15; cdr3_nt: TGTGCCACCAGCAGAGAGAGGCACCCCACCGGGGAGCTGTTTTTT; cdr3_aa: CATSRERHPTGELFF
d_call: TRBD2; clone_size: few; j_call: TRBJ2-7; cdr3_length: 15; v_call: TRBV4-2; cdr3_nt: TGTGCCAGCAGCCAAGGACTAGCGGGGGCCTACGAGCAGTACTTC; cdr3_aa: CASSQGLAGAYEQYF
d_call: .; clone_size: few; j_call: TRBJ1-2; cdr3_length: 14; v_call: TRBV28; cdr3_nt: TGTGCCAGCAGTTCCTCAGGAGGTAGTAATGGCTACACCTTC; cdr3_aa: CASSSSGGSNGYTF
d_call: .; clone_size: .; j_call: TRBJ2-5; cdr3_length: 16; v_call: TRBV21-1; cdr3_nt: TGTGCCAGCAGTCCAACCCAAGGGACAGGCCAAGAGACCCAGTACTTC; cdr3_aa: CASSPTQGTGQETQYF
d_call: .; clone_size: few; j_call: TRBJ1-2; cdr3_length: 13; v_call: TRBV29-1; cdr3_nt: TGCAGCGCGTCGGTTGGAGGGACGTATGGCTACACCTTC; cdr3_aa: CSASVGGTYGYTF
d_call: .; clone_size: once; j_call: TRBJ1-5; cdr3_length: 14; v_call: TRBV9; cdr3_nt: TGTGCCAGCAGCCCCTCGGGGGAAGATCAGCCCCAGCATTTT; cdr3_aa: CASSPSGEDQPQHF
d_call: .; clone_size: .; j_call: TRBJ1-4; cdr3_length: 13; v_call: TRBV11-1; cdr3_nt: TGTGCCAGCAGCAGCTATGTCTCTGGAAAACTGTTTTTT; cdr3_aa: CASSSYVSGKLFF
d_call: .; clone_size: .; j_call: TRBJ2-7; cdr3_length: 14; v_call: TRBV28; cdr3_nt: TGTGCCATCAAAGGGGCCGGCTACAGGGACGAGCAGTACTTC; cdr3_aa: CAIKGAGYRDEQYF
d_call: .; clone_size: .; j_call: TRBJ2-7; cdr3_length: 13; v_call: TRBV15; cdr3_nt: TGTGCCGCCTCGGACGGGAGCTCCTACGAGCAGTACTTC; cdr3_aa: CAASDGSSYEQYF
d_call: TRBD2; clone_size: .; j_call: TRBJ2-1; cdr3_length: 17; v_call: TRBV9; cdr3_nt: TGTGCCAGCAGCGTGGGGATCTTAGCGGGGAAGCACAATGAGCAGTTCTTC; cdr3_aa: CASSVGILAGKHNEQFF
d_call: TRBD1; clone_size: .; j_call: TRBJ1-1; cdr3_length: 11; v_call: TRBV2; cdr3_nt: TGTGCCACTCAGGGGGTCGCTGAAGCTTTCTTT; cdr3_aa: CATQGVAEAFF
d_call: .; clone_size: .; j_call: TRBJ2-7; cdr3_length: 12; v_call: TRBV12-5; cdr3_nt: TGTGCTAGTGGCCCCGGTCCCTACGAGCAGTACTTC; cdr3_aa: CASGPGPYEQYF
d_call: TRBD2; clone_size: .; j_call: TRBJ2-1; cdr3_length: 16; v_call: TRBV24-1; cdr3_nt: TGTGCCACCAGTGACCCGGGACTAGCGGGAACGGGTGAGCAGTTCTTC; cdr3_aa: CATSDPGLAGTGEQFF
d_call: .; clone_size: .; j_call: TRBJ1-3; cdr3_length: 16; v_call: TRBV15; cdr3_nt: TGTGCCACCAGCAGAGATTTGGTCAGCTCTGGAAACACCATATATTTT; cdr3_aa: CATSRDLVSSGNTIYF
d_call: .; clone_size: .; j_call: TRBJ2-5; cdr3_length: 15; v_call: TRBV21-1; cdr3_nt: TGTGCCAGCAGCAAAGTGCCGGACAGGGGAGAGACCCAGTACTTC; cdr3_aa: CASSKVPDRGETQYF
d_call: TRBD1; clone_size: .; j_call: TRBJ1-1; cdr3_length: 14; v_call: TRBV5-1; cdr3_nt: TGCGCCAGCAGCTTGGAAGGACAGGCCACTAAAGCTTTCTTT; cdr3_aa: CASSLEGQATKAFF
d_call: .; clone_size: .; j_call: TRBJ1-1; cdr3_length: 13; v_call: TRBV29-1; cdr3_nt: TGCAGCACTTACGGGGGTGGTTGGACTGAAGCTTTCTTT; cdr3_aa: CSTYGGGWTEAFF
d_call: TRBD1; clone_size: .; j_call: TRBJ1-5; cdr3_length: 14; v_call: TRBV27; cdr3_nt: TGTGCCAGCAGCGACAGGGGGCCAAGGCAGCCCCAGCATTTT; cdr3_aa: CASSDRGPRQPQHF
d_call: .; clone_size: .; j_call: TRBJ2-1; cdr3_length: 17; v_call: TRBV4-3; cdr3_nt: TGCGCCAGCAGCCAAGATTCGGGGATTAGCTCCTACAATGAGCAGTTCTTC; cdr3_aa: CASSQDSGISSYNEQFF
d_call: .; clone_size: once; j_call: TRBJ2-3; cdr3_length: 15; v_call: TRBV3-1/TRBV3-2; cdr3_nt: TGTGCCAGCAGCCAACCCGAGGGGGGCACAGATACGCAGTATTTT; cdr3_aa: CASSQPEGGTDTQYF
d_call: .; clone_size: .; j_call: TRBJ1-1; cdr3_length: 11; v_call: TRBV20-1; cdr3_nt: TGCAGTGCTAGAGATGTTAGGGGAACTCTCTTT; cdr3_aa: CSARDVRGTLF
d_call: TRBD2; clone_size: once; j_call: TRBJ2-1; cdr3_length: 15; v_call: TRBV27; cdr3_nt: TGTGCCAGCAGGCCCCTAGCGGGAGGGCTCAATGAGCAGTTCTTC; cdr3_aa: CASRPLAGGLNEQFF
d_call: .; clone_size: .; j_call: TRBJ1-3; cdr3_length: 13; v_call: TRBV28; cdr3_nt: TGTGCCAGCAGAACAGGGCTCAGAAACACCATATATTTT; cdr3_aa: CASRTGLRNTIYF
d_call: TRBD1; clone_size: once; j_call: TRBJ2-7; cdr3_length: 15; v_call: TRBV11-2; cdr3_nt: TGTGCCAGCAGGTTCACCGGGACAGGGGGCTACGAGCAGTACTTC; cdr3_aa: CASRFTGTGGYEQYF
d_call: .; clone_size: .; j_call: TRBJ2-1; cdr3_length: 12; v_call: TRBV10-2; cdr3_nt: TGCGCCAGCAGCCCCATAGGAGGTGAGCAGTTCTTC; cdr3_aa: CASSPIGGEQFF
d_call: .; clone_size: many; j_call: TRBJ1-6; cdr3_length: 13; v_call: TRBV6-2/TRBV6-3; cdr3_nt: TGTGCCAGCACCCCCCTGGGAGAATCACCCCTCCACTTT; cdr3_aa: CASTPLGESPLHF
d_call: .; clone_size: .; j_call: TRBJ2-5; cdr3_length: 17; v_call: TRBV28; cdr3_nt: TGTGCCAGCAGTTTTTTGAGTGCCCCCGGCGGTAGGGAGACCCAGTACTTC; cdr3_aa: CASSFLSAPGGRETQYF
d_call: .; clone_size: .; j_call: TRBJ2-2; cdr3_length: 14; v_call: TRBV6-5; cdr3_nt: TGTGCCACCACATATCCACAGTCGGCCGGGGAGCTGTTTTTT; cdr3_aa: CATTYPQSAGELFF
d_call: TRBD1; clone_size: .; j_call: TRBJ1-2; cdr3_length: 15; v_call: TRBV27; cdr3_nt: TGTGCCAGCAGTTTGGGGACAGGGAAGGGGGCCCCACTTCGCTTC; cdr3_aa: CASSLGTGKGAPLRF
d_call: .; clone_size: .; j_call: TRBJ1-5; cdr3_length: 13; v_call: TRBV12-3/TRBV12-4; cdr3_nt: TGTGCCAGCAGTTTCAGTGGCAATCAGCCCCAGCATTTT; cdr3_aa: CASSFSGNQPQHF
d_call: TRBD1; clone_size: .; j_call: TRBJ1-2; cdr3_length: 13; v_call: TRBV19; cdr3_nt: TGTGCCAGTAGCATTGACAGGGGCAGGAGCAGGACCTTC; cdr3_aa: CASSIDRGRSRTF
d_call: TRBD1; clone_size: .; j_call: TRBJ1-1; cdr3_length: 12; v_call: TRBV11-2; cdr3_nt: TGTGCCAGCAGCCTGGACAGGGATCGAGCTTTCTTT; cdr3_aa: CASSLDRDRAFF
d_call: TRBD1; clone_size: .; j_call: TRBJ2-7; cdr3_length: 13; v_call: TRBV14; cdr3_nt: TGTGCCAGCAGCCGCGACAGGGTGGACGAGCAGTACTTC; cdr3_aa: CASSRDRVDEQYF
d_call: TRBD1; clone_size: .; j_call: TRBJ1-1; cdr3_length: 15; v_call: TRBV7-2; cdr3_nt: TGTGCCAGCAGCTTCGGGGACAGGGGGGACACTGAAGCTTTCTTT; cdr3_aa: CASSFGDRGDTEAFF
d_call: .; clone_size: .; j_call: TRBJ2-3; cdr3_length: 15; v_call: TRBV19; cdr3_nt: TGTGCCAGTAGTAGGTGGGAGTCTCCCACAGATACGCAGTATTTT; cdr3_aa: CASSRWESPTDTQYF
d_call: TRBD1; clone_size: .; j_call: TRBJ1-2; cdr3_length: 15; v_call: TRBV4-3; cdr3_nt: TGCGCCAGCAACCAAAGACAGGGTATGGACTATGGCTACACCTTC; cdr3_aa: CASNQRQGMDYGYTF
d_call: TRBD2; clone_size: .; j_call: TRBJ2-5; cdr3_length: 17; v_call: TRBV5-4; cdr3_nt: TGTGCCAGCCTAATTGCGGGAGGCGGGGTGTACCAAGAGACCCAGTACTTC; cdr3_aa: CASLIAGGGVYQETQYF
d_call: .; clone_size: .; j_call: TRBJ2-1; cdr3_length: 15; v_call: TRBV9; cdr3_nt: TGTGCCAGCAGCGTAGTAGGGACTCGTTACAATGAGCAGTTCTTC; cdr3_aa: CASSVVGTRYNEQFF
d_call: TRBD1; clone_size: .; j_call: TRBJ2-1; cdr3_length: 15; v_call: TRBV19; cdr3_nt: TGTGCCAGTAGGCCGGGACAGGGGGGTTACAATGAGCAGTTCTTC; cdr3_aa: CASRPGQGGYNEQFF
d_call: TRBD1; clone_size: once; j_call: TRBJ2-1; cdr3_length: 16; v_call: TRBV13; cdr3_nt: TGTGCCAGCAGCCCCGGCGGGACAGGGGGCTCAAATGAGCAGTTCTTC; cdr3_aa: CASSPGGTGGSNEQFF
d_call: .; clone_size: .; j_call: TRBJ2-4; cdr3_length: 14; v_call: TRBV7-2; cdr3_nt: TGTGCCAGCAGCTTAAAACTAAAAAAAGACATTCAGTACTTC; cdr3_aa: CASSLKLKKDIQYF
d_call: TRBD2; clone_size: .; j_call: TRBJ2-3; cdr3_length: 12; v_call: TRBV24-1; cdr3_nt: TGTGCCACCGGGACTAGCGGGAGAACGCAGTATTTT; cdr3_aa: CATGTSGRTQYF
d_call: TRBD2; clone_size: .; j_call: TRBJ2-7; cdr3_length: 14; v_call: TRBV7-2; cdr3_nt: TGTGCCAGCAGCTTAGGGGGGGGACCCTACGAGCAGTACTTC; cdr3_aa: CASSLGGGPYEQYF
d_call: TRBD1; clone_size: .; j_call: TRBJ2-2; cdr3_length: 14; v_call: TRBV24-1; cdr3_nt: TGTGCCACCAGTGACCGGACAGGGACCGGGGAGCTGTTTTTT; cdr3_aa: CATSDRTGTGELFF
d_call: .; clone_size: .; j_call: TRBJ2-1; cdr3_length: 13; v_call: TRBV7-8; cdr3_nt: TGTGCCAGCATCATTGGGGGGGCGAGTGAGCAGTTCTTC; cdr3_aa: CASIIGGASEQFF
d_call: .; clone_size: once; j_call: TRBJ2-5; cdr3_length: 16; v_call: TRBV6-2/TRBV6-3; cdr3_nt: TGTGCCAGCAGTTACATCCCCGTTGCGGGGCAAGAGACCCAGTACTTC; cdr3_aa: CASSYIPVAGQETQYF
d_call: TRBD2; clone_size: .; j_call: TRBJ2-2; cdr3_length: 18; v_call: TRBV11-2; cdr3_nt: TGTGCCAGCAGCTGGACCGGTCTAGCGGGGGGTGGAACCGGGGAGCTGTTTTTT; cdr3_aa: CASSWTGLAGGGTGELFF
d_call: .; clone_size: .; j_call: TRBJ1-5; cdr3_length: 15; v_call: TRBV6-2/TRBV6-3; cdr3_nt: TGTGCCAGCAGTTACGAGGGACACTATTATCAGCCCCAGCATTTT; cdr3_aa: CASSYEGHYYQPQHF
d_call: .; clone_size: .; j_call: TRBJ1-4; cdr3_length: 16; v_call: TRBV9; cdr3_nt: TGTGCCAGCACGGGCAGGGTTCTAATTAATAATGAAAAACTGTTTTTT; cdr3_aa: CASTGRVLINNEKLFF
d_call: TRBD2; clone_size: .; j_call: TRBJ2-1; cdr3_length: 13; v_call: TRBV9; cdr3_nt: TGTGCCAGCAGCAGCGGGGGCTACAATGAGCAGTTCTTC; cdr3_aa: CASSSGGYNEQFF